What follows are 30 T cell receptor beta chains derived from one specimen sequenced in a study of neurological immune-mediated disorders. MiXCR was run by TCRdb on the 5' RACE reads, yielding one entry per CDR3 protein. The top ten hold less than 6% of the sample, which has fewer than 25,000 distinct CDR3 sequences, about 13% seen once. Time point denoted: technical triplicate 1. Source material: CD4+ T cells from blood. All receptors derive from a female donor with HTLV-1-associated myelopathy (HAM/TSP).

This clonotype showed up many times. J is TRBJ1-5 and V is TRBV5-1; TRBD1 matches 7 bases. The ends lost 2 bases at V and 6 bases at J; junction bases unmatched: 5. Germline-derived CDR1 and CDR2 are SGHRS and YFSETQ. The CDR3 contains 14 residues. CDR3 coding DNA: TGCGCCAGCAGCTTAACAGGGGTTGGTCAGCCCCAGCATTTT. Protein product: CASSLTGVGQPQHF.

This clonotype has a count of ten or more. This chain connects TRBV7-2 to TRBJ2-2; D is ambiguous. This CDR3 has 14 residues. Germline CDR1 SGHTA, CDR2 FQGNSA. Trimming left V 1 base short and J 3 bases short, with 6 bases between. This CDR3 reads CASSLGSYTGELFF. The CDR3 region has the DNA TGTGCCAGCAGCTTAGGCTCCTACACCGGGGAGCTGTTTTTT.

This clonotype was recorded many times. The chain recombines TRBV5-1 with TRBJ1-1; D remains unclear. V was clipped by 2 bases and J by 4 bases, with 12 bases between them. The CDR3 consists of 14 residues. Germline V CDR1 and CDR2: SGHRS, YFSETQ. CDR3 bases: TGCGCCAGCAGCTTATCCGGATTAGGCACTGAAGCTTTCTTT. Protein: CASSLSGLGTEAFF.

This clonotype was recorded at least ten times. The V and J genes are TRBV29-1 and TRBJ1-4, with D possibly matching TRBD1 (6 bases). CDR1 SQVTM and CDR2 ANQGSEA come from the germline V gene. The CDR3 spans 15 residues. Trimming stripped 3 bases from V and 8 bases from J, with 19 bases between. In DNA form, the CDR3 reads TGCAGCGTTGAGATTCGAGGGGGTCCTGAGGAAAAACTGTTTTTT. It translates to CSVEIRGGPEEKLFF.

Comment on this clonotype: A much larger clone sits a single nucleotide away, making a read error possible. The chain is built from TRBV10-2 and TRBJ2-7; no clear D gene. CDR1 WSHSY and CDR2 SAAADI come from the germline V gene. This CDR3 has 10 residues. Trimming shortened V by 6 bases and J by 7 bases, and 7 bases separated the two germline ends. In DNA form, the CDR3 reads TGCGCCAGCAGGATGGGGGAGCAGTACTTC. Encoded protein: CASRMGEQYF.

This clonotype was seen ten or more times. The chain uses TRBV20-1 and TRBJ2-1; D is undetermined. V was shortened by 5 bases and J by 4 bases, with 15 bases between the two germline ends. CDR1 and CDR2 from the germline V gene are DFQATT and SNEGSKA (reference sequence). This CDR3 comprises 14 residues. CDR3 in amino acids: CSAWGLGGYNEQFF. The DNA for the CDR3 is TGCAGTGCTTGGGGTCTCGGCGGTTACAATGAGCAGTTCTTC.

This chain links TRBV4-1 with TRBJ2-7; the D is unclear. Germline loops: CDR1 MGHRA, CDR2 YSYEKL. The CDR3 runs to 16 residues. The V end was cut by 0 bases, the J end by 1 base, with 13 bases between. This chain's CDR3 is CASSQDASSSSYEQYF. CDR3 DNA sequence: TGCGCCAGCAGCCAAGATGCAAGCAGCTCGTCCTACGAGCAGTACTTC.

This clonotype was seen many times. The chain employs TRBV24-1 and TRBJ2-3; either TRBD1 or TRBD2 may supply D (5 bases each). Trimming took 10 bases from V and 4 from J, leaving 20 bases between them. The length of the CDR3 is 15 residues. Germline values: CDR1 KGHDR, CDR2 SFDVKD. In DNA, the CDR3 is TGTGCCACGAGCCTGGGACCCTCTTCCCCAGATACGCAGTATTTT. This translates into CATSLGPSSPDTQYF.

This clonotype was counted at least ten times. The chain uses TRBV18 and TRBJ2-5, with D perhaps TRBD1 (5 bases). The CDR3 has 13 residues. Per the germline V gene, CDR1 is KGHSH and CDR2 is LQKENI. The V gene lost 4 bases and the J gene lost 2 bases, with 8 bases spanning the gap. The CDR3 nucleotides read TGTGCCAGCTCACAACGACAGCAAGAGACCCAGTACTTC. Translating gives CASSQRQQETQYF.

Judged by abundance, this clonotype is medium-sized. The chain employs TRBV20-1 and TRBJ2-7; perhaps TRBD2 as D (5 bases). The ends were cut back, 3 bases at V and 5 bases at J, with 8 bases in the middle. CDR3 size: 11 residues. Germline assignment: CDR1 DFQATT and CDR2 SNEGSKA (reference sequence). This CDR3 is CSASDGDEQYF. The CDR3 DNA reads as TGCAGTGCTAGTGACGGGGACGAGCAGTACTTC.

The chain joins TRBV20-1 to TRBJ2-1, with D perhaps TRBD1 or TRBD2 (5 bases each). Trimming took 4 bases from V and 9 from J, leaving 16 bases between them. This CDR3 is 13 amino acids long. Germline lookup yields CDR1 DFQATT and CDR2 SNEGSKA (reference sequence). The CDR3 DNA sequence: TGCAGTGCTACCGGGACGCCCCGTGGTGAGCAGTTCTTC. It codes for CSATGTPRGEQFF.

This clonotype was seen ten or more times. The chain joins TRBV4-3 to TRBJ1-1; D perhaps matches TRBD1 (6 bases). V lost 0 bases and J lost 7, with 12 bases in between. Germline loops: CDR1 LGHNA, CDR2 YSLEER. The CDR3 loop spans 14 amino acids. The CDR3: CASSQDWGGREAFF. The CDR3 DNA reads TGCGCCAGCAGCCAAGATTGGGGGGGGCGTGAAGCTTTCTTT.

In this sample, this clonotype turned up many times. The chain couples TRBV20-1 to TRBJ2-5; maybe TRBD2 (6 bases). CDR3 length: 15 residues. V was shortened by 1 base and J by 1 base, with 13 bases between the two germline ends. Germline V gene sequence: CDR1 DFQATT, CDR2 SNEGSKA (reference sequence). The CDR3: CSARAGGTTQETQYF. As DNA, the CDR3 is TGCAGTGCTAGAGCTGGAGGGACGACCCAAGAGACCCAGTACTTC.

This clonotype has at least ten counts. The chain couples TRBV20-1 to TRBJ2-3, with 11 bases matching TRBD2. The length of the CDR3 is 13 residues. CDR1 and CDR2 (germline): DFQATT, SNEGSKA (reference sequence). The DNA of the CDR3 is TGCAGCCCACTAGCGGGGGGCACAGATACGCAGTATTTT. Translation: CSPLAGGTDTQYF.

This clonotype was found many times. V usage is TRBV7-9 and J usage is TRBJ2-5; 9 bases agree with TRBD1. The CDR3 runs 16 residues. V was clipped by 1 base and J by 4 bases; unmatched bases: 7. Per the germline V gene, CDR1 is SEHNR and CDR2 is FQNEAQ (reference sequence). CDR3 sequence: CASSLVYGTGLETQYF. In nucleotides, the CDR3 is TGTGCCAGCAGCTTAGTGTACGGGACAGGGCTAGAGACCCAGTACTTC.

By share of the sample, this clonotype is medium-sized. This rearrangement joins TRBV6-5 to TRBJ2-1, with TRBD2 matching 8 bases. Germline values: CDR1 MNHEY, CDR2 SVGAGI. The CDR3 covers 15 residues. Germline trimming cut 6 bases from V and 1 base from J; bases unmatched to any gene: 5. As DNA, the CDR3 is TGTGCCAGCAGCCGGGGGGGGACGTCCTACAATGAGCAGTTCTTC. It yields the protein CASSRGGTSYNEQFF.

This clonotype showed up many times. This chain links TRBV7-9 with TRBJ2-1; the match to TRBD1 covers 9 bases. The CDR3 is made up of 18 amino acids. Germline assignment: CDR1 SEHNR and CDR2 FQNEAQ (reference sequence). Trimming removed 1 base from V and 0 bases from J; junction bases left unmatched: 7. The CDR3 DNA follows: TGTGCCAGCAGCTTAGGCCGTGGGACAGGGAGCTCCTACAATGAGCAGTTCTTC. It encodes CASSLGRGTGSSYNEQFF. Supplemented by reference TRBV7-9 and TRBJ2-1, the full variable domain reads DTGVSQNPRHKITKRGQNVTFRCDPISEHNRLYWYRQTLGQGPEFLTYFQNEAQLEKSRLLSDRFSAERPKGSFSTLEIQRTEQGDSAMYLCASSLGRGTGSSYNEQFFGPGTRLTVL.

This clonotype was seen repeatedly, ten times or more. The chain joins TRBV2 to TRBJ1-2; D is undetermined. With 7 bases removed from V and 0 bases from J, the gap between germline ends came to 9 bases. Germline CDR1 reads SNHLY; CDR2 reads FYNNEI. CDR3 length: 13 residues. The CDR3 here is CASTSDPNYGYTF. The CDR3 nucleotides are TGTGCCAGCACTAGTGACCCTAACTATGGCTACACCTTC.

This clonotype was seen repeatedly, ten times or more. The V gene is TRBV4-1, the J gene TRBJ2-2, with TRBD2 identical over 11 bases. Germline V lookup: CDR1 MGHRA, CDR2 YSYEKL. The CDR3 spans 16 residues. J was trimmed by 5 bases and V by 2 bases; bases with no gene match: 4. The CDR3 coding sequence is TGCGCCAGCAGCCAACTAGCGGGGGGTGGGACCGGGGAGCTGTTTTTT. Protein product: CASSQLAGGGTGELFF.

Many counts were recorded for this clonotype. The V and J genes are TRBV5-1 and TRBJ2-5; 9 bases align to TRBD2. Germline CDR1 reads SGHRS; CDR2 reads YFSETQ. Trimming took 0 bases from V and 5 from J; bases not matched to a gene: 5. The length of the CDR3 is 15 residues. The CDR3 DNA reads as TGCGCCAGCAGCTTGGAGGCGGGGGGGCCGGAGACCCAGTACTTC. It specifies CASSLEAGGPETQYF.

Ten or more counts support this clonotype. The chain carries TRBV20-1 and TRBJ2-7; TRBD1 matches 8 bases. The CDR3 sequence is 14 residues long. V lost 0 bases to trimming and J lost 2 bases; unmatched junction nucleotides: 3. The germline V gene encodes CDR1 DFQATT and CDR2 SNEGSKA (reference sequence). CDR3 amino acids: CSARDRQGTYEQYF. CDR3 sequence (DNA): TGCAGTGCTAGAGATCGACAGGGGACCTACGAGCAGTACTTC.

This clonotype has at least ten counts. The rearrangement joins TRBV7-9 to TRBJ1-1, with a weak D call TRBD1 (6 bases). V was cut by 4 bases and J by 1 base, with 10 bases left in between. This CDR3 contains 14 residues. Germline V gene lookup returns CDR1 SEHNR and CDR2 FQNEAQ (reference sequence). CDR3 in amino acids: CASSSRGRNTEAFF. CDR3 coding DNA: TGTGCCAGCAGCTCCCGGGGGCGGAACACTGAAGCTTTCTTT. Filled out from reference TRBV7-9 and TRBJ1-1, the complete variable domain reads DTGVSQNPRHKITKRGQNVTFRCDPISEHNRLYWYRQTLGQGPEFLTYFQNEAQLEKSRLLSDRFSAERPKGSFSTLEIQRTEQGDSAMYLCASSSRGRNTEAFFGQGTRLTVV.

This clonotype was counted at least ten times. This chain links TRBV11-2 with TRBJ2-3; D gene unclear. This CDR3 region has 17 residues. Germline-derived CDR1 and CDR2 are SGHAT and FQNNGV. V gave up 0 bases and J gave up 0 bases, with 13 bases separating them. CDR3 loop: CASSLDPARTSTDTQYF. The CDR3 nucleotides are TGTGCCAGCAGCTTAGATCCGGCTAGAACTAGCACAGATACGCAGTATTTT.

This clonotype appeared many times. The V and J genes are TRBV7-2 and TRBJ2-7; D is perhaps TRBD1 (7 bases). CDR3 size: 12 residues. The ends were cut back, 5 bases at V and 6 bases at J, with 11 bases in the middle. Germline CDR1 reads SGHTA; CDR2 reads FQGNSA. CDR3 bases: TGTGCCAGCAGCCCAGGGGGGCGCGAGCAGTACTTC. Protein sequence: CASSPGGREQYF.

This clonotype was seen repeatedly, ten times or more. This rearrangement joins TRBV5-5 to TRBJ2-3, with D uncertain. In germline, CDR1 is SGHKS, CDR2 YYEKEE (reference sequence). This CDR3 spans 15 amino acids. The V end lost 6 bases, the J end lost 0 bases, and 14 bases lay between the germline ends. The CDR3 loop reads CASTYSASSTDTQYF. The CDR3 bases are TGTGCCAGCACCTACAGTGCCTCTAGCACAGATACGCAGTATTTT.

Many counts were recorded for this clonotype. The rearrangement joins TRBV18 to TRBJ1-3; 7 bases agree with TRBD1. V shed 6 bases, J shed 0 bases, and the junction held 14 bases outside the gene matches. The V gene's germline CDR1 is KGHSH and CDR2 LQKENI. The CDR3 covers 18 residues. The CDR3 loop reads CASSPRAAGTDSGNTIYF. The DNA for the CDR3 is TGTGCCAGCTCCCCCAGGGCGGCAGGGACAGACTCTGGAAACACCATATATTTT.

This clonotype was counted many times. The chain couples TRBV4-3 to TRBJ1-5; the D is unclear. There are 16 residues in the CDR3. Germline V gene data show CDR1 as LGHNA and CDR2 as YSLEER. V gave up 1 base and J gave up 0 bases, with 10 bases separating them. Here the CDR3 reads CASSQAAHDSNQPQHF. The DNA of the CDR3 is TGCGCCAGCAGCCAAGCAGCGCATGATAGCAATCAGCCCCAGCATTTT.

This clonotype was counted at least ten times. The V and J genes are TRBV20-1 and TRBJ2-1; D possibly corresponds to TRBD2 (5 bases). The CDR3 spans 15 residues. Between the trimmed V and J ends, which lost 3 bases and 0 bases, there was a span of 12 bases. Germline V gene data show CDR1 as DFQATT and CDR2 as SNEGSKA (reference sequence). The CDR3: CSASPVGSSYNEQFF. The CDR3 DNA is TGCAGTGCTAGCCCGGTTGGGAGCTCCTACAATGAGCAGTTCTTC.

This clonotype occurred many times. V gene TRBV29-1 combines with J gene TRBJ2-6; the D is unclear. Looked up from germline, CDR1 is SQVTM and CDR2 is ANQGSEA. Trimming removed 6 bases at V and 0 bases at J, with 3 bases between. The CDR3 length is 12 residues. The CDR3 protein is CSVVSGANVLTF. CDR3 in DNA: TGCAGCGTAGTCTCTGGGGCCAACGTCCTGACTTTC.

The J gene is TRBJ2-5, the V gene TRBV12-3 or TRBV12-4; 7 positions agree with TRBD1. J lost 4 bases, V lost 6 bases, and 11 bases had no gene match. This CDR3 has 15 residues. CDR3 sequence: CASSPWTGASETQYF. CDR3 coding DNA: TGTGCCAGCAGCCCCTGGACAGGAGCCTCAGAGACCCAGTACTTC.